The 6 T cell receptor beta chains reported below all come from one sample, sequenced in a study of blood T cell repertoires in COVID-19. Produced via immunoSEQ multiplex PCR; TCRdb's table is partial and in-frame only. The sample carries roughly 250,000 clones, more than 65% recorded once. Sequenced sample: peripheral blood. These receptors were collected from a person between 70 and 80 years old with COVID-19, enrolled during active disease.

The chain carries TRBV11-1 and TRBJ2-1, with a weak D call TRBD1 (5 bases). Germline CDR1 SGHAT, CDR2 FQDESV (reference sequence). V gave up 5 bases and J gave up 4 bases, with 15 bases separating them. This CDR3 is 15 amino acids long. CDR3 residues: CASSTELDRYNEQFF. DNA of the CDR3: TGTGCCAGCAGCACGGAGCTTGACAGATACAATGAGCAGTTCTTC.

This clone has just one count. The chain carries TRBV5-4 and TRBJ2-2; 8 bases are shared with TRBD2. Germline CDR1 is SGHNT and CDR2 is YYREEE (reference sequence). The CDR3 consists of 17 residues. The J segment lost 6 bases and the V segment lost 1 base, leaving 11 bases of the junction unmatched. Here the CDR3 reads CASSLPVAGLRAGELFF. The CDR3 region has the DNA TGTGCCAGCAGCTTGCCCGTAGCGGGGTTAAGGGCCGGGGAGCTGTTTTTT.

With respect to this clone: Mismatch with germline at one junction end may stem from a read error. This chain links TRBV3-1 (or the pseudogene TRBV3-2) with TRBJ1-6, with a weak D call TRBD1 (6 bases). This CDR3 is 14 amino acids long. Germline V gene data show CDR1 as LGHDT and CDR2 as YNNKEL (reference sequence). The chain's CDR3 is CASSQNQGNSPLHF. DNA for the CDR3: TGTGCCAGCAGCCAAAACCAGGGGAATTCGCCCCTCCACTTT.

The chain carries TRBV19 and TRBJ2-7; the match to TRBD2 covers 9 bases. The CDR3 sequence is 15 residues long. Germline assignment: CDR1 LNHDA and CDR2 SQIVND (reference sequence). J lost 3 bases, V lost 4 bases, and 7 bases had no gene match. The CDR3 loop reads CASSKPGLANYEQYF. CDR3 coding DNA: TGTGCCAGTAGTAAACCGGGACTAGCCAACTACGAGCAGTACTTC.

V and J are TRBV11-1 and TRBJ2-3; no reliable D call. The V end was cut by 1 base, the J end by 2 bases, with 7 bases between. This CDR3 region has 14 residues. Germline V gene sequence: CDR1 SGHAT, CDR2 FQDESV (reference sequence). The CDR3 loop is CASSLDSSTDTQYF. CDR3 nucleotide sequence: TGTGCCAGCAGCTTAGACTCGTCCACAGATACGCAGTATTTT. The whole variable domain, remainder taken from reference TRBV11-1 and TRBJ2-3, is EAEVAQSPRYKITEKSQAVAFWCDPISGHATLYWYRQILGQGPELLVQFQDESVVDDSQLPKDRFSAERLKGVDSTLKIQPAELGDSAMYLCASSLDSSTDTQYFGPGTRLTVL.

The chain is built from TRBV19 and TRBJ2-3, with D possibly TRBD2 on 6 matching bases. Germline CDR1 LNHDA, CDR2 SQIVND (reference sequence). The length of the CDR3 is 14 residues. Trimming left V 10 bases short and J 0 bases short, with 14 bases between. CDR3 in DNA: TGTGCCACCTCTAGCGACACTAGCACAGATACGCAGTATTTT. Protein: CATSSDTSTDTQYF.